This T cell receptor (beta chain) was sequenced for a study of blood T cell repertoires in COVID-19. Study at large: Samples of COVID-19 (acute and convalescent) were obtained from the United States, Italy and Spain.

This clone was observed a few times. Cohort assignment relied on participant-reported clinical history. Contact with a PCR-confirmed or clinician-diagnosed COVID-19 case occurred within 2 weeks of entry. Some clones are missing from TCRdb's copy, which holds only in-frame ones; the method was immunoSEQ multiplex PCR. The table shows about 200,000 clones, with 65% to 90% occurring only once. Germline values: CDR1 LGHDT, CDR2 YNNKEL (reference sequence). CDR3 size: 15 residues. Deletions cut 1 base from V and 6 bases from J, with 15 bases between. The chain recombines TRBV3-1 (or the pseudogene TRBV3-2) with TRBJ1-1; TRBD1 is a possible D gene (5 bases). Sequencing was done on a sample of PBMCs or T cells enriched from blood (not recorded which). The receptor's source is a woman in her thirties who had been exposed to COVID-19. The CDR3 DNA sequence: TGTGCCAGCAGCCAAGGGTTAGGACACGGAGCTGAAGCTTTCTTT. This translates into CASSQGLGHGAEAFF.